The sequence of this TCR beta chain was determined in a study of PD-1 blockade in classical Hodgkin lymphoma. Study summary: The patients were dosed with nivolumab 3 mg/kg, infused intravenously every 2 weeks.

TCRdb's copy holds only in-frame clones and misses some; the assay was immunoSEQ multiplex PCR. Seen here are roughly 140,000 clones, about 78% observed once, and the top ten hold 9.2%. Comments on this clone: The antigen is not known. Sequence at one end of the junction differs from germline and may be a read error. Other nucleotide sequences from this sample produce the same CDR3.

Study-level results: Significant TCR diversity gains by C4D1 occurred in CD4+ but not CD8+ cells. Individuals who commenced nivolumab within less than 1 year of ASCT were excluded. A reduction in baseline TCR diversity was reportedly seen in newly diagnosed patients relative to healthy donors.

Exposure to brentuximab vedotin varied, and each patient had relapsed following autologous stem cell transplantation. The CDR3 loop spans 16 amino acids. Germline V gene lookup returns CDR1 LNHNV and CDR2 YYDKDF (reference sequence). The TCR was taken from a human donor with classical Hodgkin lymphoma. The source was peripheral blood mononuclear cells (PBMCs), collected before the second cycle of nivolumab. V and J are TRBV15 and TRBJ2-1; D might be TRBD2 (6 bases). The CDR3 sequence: CATSSGGTGPYDEQFF. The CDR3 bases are TGTGCCACCAGCAGCGGGGGAACAGGCCCCTACGATGAGCAGTTCTTC.